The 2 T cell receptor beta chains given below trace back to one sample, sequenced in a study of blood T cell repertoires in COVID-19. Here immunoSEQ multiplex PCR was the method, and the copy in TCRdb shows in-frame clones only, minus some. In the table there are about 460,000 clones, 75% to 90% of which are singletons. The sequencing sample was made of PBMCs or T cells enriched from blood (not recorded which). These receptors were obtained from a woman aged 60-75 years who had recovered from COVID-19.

CDR3 protein: CASSQALVTNEKLFF. DNA of the CDR3: TGTGCCAGCAGCCAAGCCCTCGTGACTAATGAAAAACTGTTTTTT. V and J are TRBV3-1 (or the pseudogene TRBV3-2) and TRBJ1-4; D gene unclear. Trimming cost V 1 base and J 2 bases, with 8 bases left between them. The length of the CDR3 is 15 residues. The germline V gene encodes CDR1 LGHDT and CDR2 YNNKEL (reference sequence).

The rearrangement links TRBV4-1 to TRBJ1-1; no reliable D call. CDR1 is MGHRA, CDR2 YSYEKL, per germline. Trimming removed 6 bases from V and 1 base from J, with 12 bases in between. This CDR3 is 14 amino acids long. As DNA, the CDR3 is TGCGCCAGCAGTATTAGGCGGGGGAACACTGAAGCTTTCTTT. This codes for CASSIRRGNTEAFF.